Presented here are 29 T cell receptor beta chains from one specimen sequenced in a study of T cells after yellow fever vaccination. One entry per CDR3 protein, called by TCRdb with MiXCR from the 5' RACE reads. The table lists 300,000 to 350,000 distinct CDR3 sequences, approximately 12% of them singletons. The starting material was CD4+ T cells sorted from PBMCs, obtained 45 days after the yellow fever booster vaccination. Every receptor here comes from a man aged 18-30 years who received the YFV17D yellow fever vaccine.

The rearrangement joins TRBV6-4 to TRBJ1-4; no clear D. Trimming left V 0 bases short and J 1 base short, with 21 bases between. The CDR3 spans 20 residues. The V gene's germline CDR1 is MRHNA and CDR2 SNTAGT. CDR3 protein: CASSDSRTARPSLTNEKLFF. The CDR3, as DNA: TGTGCCAGCAGTGACTCCCGGACCGCGAGACCCTCTTTAACTAATGAAAAACTGTTTTTT.

This clonotype appeared a few times. This rearrangement joins TRBV11-3 to TRBJ2-3; D might be TRBD1 or TRBD2, each matching 5 bases. This CDR3 contains 14 residues. V lost 5 bases and J 4 bases, leaving 13 bases between the germline ends. Germline values: CDR1 SGHNT, CDR2 YENEEA. The CDR3 spells CASSQTRGADTQYF. CDR3 bases: TGTGCCAGCAGCCAAACTAGGGGTGCAGATACGCAGTATTTT.

Comments on this clonotype: This could be a read error, since a much larger clone is one nucleotide away. The CDR3 nucleotides read TGCGCCAGCAGCTTGGAATACCCTAGCACAGATACGCAGTATTTT. This gives the protein CASSLEYPSTDTQYF. The chain employs TRBV5-1 and TRBJ2-3; D gene ambiguous. The germline V gene encodes CDR1 SGHRS and CDR2 YFSETQ. The CDR3 has 15 residues. Trimming took 0 bases from V and 0 from J, leaving 8 bases between them.

The chain carries TRBV7-3 and TRBJ1-5; 7 nucleotides match TRBD1. The length of the CDR3 is 13 residues. Germline values: CDR1 SGHTA, CDR2 FQGTGA. V was clipped by 5 bases and J by 7 bases; unmatched bases: 5. This CDR3 is CASSPGGQQPQHF. For the CDR3, the DNA is TGTGCCAGCAGCCCAGGGGGACAGCAGCCCCAGCATTTT.

This clonotype was detected ten times or more. V and J are TRBV7-2 and TRBJ2-2; 8 nucleotides line up with TRBD2. V gave up 5 bases and J gave up 7 bases; unmatched junction bases: 6. Germline values: CDR1 SGHTA, CDR2 FQGNSA. This CDR3 comprises 14 residues. The CDR3 DNA reads TGTGCCAGCAGCCCGGGACTAGTTCTCGGGGAGCTGTTTTTT. It encodes CASSPGLVLGELFF.

This rearrangement joins TRBV7-2 to TRBJ2-5, with unresolved D. CDR3 length equals 14 residues. The germline gives CDR1 SGHTA, CDR2 FQGNSA. The V and J ends lost 5 bases and 1 base respectively, with 11 bases between them. Written as DNA, the CDR3 is TGTGCCAGCAGCCCAAGGCGCAGCCAAGAGACCCAGTACTTC. The encoded protein is CASSPRRSQETQYF.

Here the CDR3 DNA reads TGTGCCAGCAGCTGGGGTCTCACTGAAGCTTTCTTT. Amino acids: CASSWGLTEAFF. The chain joins TRBV5-5 to TRBJ1-1, with D uncertain. Germline values: CDR1 SGHKS, CDR2 YYEKEE (reference sequence). CDR3 length: 12 amino acids. V was pared by 3 bases and J by 4 bases, with 7 bases between. Combining the CDR3 with reference TRBV5-5 and TRBJ1-1 gives the whole variable domain DAGVTQSPTHLIKTRGQQVTLRCSPISGHKSVSWYQQVLGQGPQFIFQYYEKEERGRGNFPDRFSARQFPNYSSELNVNALLLGDSALYLCASSWGLTEAFFGQGTRLTVV.

Concerning this clonotype itself: A read error may explain this, as a much larger clone is one base away. The rearrangement uses TRBV6-2 or TRBV6-3 and TRBJ1-6; D call uncertain. The CDR3 has 13 amino acids. CDR1 and CDR2 from the germline V gene are MNHEY and SVGEGT. Trimming left V 2 bases short and J 15 bases short, with 14 bases between. The CDR3 here is CASSYRPGSGLHF. The CDR3 region has the DNA TGTGCCAGCAGTTACCGGCCGGGCTCCGGCCTCCACTTT.

The gene calls are TRBV19 and TRBJ2-7; D possibly corresponds to TRBD2 (6 bases). V lost 5 bases, J lost 6 bases, and 11 bases lay in between. Germline lookup yields CDR1 LNHDA and CDR2 SQIVND (reference sequence). The CDR3 extends over 12 amino acids. This CDR3 is CASSGTFGEQYF. The CDR3 nucleotides are TGTGCCAGTAGTGGGACTTTCGGCGAGCAGTACTTC.

This clonotype appeared a few times. This chain uses TRBV5-4 with TRBJ2-7, with D tentatively TRBD1 or TRBD2 (6 bases each). The germline V gene encodes CDR1 SGHNT and CDR2 YYREEE (reference sequence). Trimming removed 4 bases from V and 3 bases from J, with 14 bases in between. CDR3 length: 14 residues. The CDR3 DNA reads as TGTGCCAGCAGCCCCAAGGGGGGCAACTACGAGCAGTACTTC. This codes for CASSPKGGNYEQYF.

This clonotype turned up a few times. The chain carries TRBV27 and TRBJ1-4; 8 nucleotides line up with TRBD1. V dropped 4 bases and J dropped 7; count of bases not matched to a gene: 5. This CDR3 has 14 amino acids. Germline V CDR1 and CDR2: MNHEY, SMNVEV (reference sequence). The CDR3 region is CASSYQGASEKLFF. The CDR3 DNA follows: TGTGCCAGCAGTTACCAGGGGGCCTCTGAAAAACTGTTTTTT.

The rearrangement uses TRBV7-2 and TRBJ2-1; maybe TRBD1 (6 bases). The CDR3 loop spans 13 amino acids. Per the germline V gene, CDR1 is SGHTA and CDR2 is FQGNSA. V dropped 6 bases and J dropped 7 bases, with 13 bases sitting between them. The CDR3 loop reads CASRASGVNEQFF. The CDR3 nucleotides read TGTGCCAGCAGAGCCTCAGGGGTGAATGAGCAGTTCTTC.

The sample holds a few counts of this clonotype. The gene calls are TRBV12-3 or TRBV12-4 and TRBJ1-1, with D unresolved. This CDR3 contains 13 residues. V shed 3 bases and J shed 0 bases, with 5 bases lying between them. In nucleotides, the CDR3 is TGTGCCAGCAGTTTTGCCATGAACACTGAAGCTTTCTTT. As protein: CASSFAMNTEAFF.

The sample holds a few counts of this clonotype. The chain recombines TRBV14 with TRBJ2-1; D possibly corresponds to TRBD2 (6 bases). The CDR3 covers 14 residues. Per germline, CDR1 SGHDN and CDR2 FVKESK. V lost 7 bases, J lost 4 bases, and 14 bases lay in between. Here the CDR3 reads CASTRGISYNEQFF. CDR3 coding DNA: TGTGCCAGCACCCGGGGGATTTCGTACAATGAGCAGTTCTTC. Full variable domain (rest looked up from reference TRBV14 and TRBJ2-1): EAGVTQFPSHSVIEKGQTVTLRCDPISGHDNLYWYRRVMGKEIKFLLHFVKESKQDESGMPNNRFLAERTGGTYSTLKVQPAELEDSGVYFCASTRGISYNEQFFGPGTRLTVL.

This clonotype turned up a few times. The chain is built from TRBV5-1 and TRBJ2-3, with D uncertain. CDR3 length: 15 amino acids. Germline V gives CDR1 SGHRS, CDR2 YFSETQ. V lost 1 base to trimming and J lost 0 bases, with 9 bases between them. CDR3 sequence: CASSLPETSTDTQYF. In DNA form, the CDR3 reads TGCGCCAGCAGCTTGCCGGAGACTAGCACAGATACGCAGTATTTT.

This clonotype was picked up a small number of times. The chain recombines TRBV18 with TRBJ1-2; 7 nucleotides agree with TRBD1. Per germline, CDR1 KGHSH and CDR2 LQKENI. Trimming removed 4 bases from V and 5 bases from J; junction bases left unmatched: 7. The CDR3 spans 14 residues. CDR3 sequence (DNA): TGTGCCAGCTCACTTGGACAGGACGAATATGGCTACACCTTC. Residues: CASSLGQDEYGYTF.

The V gene is TRBV3-1, the J gene TRBJ2-5; 13 bases are a match to TRBD2. This CDR3 spans 17 amino acids. V trimming: 1 base; J trimming: 5 bases; junction bases outside the gene matches: 7. The germline V gene encodes CDR1 LGHDT and CDR2 YNNKEL (reference sequence). DNA of the CDR3: TGTGCCAGCAGCCAAGCGGGACTAGCGGGGCAAACCGAGACCCAGTACTTC. It yields the protein CASSQAGLAGQTETQYF.

The gene calls are TRBV19 and TRBJ2-7; tentative D call: TRBD1 (5 bases). V was trimmed by 9 bases and J by 2 bases, leaving 11 bases between them. CDR1 and CDR2 from the germline V gene are LNHDA and SQIVND (reference sequence). This CDR3 has 12 residues. The CDR3: CAREDRAYEQYV. The CDR3 DNA reads as TGTGCCAGAGAAGACAGAGCCTACGAGCAGTACGTC.

The chain recombines TRBV5-1 with TRBJ2-2; D might be TRBD1 or TRBD2, each matching 7 bases. This CDR3 has 16 residues. V was clipped by 4 bases and J by 1 base, with 14 bases between them. CDR1 and CDR2 (germline): SGHRS, YFSETQ. CDR3 in amino acids: CASSREGQRNTGELFF. CDR3 DNA: TGCGCCAGCAGCAGGGAGGGACAGAGGAACACCGGGGAGCTGTTTTTT.

This clonotype was observed a few times. V is TRBV4-3 and J is TRBJ2-2; D ambiguous. Trimming removed 0 bases at V and 3 bases at J, with 11 bases between. Germline CDR1 LGHNA, CDR2 YSLEER. The length of the CDR3 is 16 residues. The CDR3 loop reads CASSQDEKVYTGELFF. The CDR3 DNA sequence: TGCGCCAGCAGCCAAGATGAAAAGGTTTACACCGGGGAGCTGTTTTTT.

This clonotype was seen repeatedly, ten times or more. This chain connects TRBV12-3 or TRBV12-4 to TRBJ2-1, with D unresolved. There are 15 residues in the CDR3. The V gene lost 6 bases and the J gene lost 9 bases, with 21 bases spanning the gap. CDR3 protein: CASRPGLTVLGEQFF. The CDR3 coding sequence is TGTGCCAGCAGACCGGGTTTGACGGTTCTGGGTGAGCAGTTCTTC.

This clonotype was detected a few times. The rearrangement joins TRBV2 to TRBJ2-7, with D perhaps matching TRBD1 (6 bases). Deletions cut 2 bases from V and 5 bases from J, with 13 bases between. CDR1 is SNHLY and CDR2 is FYNNEI in the germline V gene. This CDR3 comprises 14 residues. CDR3 protein: CASSELAEGDEQYV. CDR3 sequence (DNA): TGTGCCAGCAGTGAACTGGCCGAGGGGGACGAGCAGTACGTC.

This clonotype was observed at least ten times. V usage is TRBV6-6 and J usage is TRBJ2-2; 7 bases agree with TRBD2. The CDR3 is 13 residues long. CDR1 is MNHNY, CDR2 SVGAGI, per germline (reference sequence). The junction had 4 bases not matched to a gene; V was cut back by 6 bases and J by 6 bases. The chain's CDR3 is CASRGGNSGELFF. The CDR3 coding sequence is TGTGCCAGCAGGGGGGGGAATTCCGGGGAGCTGTTTTTT.

This clonotype was detected only a few times. V usage is TRBV11-3 and J usage is TRBJ2-1, with 16 positions matching TRBD2. Trimming at V came to 3 bases and at J to 8 bases, leaving 4 bases not matched to a gene. Germline V gene data show CDR1 as SGHNT and CDR2 as YENEEA. This CDR3 is built from 16 residues. The CDR3: CASSLGLAGGKDEQFF. For the CDR3, the DNA is TGTGCCAGCAGCTTGGGACTAGCGGGGGGGAAAGATGAGCAGTTCTTC.

This clonotype was picked up a small number of times. The rearrangement links TRBV20-1 to TRBJ1-6, with 8 bases identical to TRBD1. Trimming at V came to 7 bases and at J to 6 bases, leaving 8 bases not matched to a gene. Germline V gene lookup returns CDR1 DFQATT and CDR2 SNEGSKA (reference sequence). The CDR3 contains 14 residues. CDR3 nucleotide sequence: TGCAGTGGGTACAGGGGGAATGGTAATTCACCCCTCCACTTT. This encodes CSGYRGNGNSPLHF.

This clonotype has a handful of counts. The CDR3 DNA follows: TGTGCCAGCAGTTACTCAAGGGGTCAGACCCAGTACTTC. It encodes CASSYSRGQTQYF. The V and J genes are TRBV6-5 and TRBJ2-5; possibly TRBD1 for D (5 bases). The CDR3 covers 13 residues. Trimming took off 0 bases at V and 6 bases at J, with 8 bases between the two ends. Germline assignment: CDR1 MNHEY and CDR2 SVGAGI.

There are a few counts of this clonotype. The chain employs TRBV3-1 and TRBJ2-5; D is unclear. V was cut by 4 bases and J by 5 bases, with 11 bases left in between. This CDR3 contains 13 residues. The germline gives CDR1 LGHDT, CDR2 YNNKEL (reference sequence). CDR3 bases: TGTGCCAGCAGCCGTTTGGGGTCGGAGACCCAGTACTTC. Translation: CASSRLGSETQYF.

The J gene is TRBJ2-5, the V gene TRBV7-2; D remains ambiguous. The germline V and J ends were trimmed by 2 bases and 5 bases, with 12 bases remaining between them. The CDR3 runs to 14 residues. Per the germline V gene, CDR1 is SGHTA and CDR2 is FQGNSA. Written as DNA, the CDR3 is TGTGCCAGCAGCTTATCCCTCACCGGCGAGACCCAGTACTTC. Encoded protein: CASSLSLTGETQYF.

This clonotype appeared a few times. The chain has TRBV4-3 and TRBJ1-1, with a possible D match to TRBD1 (5 bases). Trimming left V 0 bases short and J 3 bases short, with 20 bases between. The length of the CDR3 is 18 residues. Germline V gene data show CDR1 as LGHNA and CDR2 as YSLEER. Here the CDR3 reads CASSQEMYRQGGHTEAFF. As DNA, the CDR3 is TGCGCCAGCAGCCAAGAAATGTATCGGCAGGGCGGTCACACTGAAGCTTTCTTT.